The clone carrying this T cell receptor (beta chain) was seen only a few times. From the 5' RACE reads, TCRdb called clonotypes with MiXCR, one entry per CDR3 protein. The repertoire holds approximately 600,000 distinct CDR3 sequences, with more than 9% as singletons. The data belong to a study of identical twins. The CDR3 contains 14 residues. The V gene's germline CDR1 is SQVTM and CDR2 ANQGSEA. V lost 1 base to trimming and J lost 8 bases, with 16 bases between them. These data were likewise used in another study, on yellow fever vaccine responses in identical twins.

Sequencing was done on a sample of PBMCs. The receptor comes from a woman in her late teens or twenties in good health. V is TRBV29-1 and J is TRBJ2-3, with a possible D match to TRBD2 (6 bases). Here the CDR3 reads CSVEVGGFYPTQYF. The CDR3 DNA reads TGCAGCGTTGAAGTCGGAGGGTTTTATCCTACGCAGTATTTT.